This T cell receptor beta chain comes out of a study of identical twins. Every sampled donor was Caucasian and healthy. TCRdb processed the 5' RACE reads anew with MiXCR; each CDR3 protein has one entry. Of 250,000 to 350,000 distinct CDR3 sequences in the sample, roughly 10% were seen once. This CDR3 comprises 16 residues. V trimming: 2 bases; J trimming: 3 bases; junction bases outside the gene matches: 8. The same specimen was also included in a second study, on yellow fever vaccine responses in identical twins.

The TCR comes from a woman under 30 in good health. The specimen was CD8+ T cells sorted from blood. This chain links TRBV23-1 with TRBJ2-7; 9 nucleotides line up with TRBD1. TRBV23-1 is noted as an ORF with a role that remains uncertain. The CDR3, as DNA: TGCGCCAGCAGTCAACGAACCGGGACAGGGCTCTACGAGCAGTACTTC. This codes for CASSQRTGTGLYEQYF.